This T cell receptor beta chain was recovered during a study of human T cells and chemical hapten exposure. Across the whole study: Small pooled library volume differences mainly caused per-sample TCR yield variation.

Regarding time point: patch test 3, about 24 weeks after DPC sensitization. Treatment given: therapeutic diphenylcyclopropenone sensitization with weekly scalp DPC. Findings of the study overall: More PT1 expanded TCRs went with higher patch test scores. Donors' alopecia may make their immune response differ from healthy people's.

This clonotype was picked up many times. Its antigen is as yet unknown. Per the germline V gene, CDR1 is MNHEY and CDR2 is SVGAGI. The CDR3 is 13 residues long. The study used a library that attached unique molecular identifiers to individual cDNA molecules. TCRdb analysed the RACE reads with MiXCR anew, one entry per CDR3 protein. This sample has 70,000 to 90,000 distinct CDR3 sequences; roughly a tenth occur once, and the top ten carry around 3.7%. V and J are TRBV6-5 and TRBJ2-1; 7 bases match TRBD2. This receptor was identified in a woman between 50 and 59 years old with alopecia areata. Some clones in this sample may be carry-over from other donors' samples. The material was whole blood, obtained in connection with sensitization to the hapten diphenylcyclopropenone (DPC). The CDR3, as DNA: TGTGGAGTCTGGGGGGGAAGTGGAAATGAGCAGTTCTTC. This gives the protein CGVWGGSGNEQFF.